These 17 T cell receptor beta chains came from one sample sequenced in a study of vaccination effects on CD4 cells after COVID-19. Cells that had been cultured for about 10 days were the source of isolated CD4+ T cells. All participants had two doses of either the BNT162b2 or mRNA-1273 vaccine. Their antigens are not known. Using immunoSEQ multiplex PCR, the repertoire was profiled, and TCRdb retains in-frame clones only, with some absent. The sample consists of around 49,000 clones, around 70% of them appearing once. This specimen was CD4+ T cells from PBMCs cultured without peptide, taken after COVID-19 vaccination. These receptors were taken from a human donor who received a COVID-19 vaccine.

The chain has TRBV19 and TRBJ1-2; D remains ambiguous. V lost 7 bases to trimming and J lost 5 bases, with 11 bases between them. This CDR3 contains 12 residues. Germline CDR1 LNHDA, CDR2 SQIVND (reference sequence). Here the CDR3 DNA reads TGTGCCAGTAAAGAGGGAGGGTATGGCTACACCTTC. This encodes CASKEGGYGYTF.

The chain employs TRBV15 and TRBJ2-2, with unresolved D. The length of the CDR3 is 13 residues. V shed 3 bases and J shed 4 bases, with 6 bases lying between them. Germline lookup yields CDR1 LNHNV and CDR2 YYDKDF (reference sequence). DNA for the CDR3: TGTGCCACCAGCAGGGATTTCACCGGGGAGCTGTTTTTT. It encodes CATSRDFTGELFF.

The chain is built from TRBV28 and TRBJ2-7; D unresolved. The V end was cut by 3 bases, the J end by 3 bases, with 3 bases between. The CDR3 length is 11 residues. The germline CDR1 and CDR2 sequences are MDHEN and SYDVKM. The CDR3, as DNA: TGTGCCAGCAGTTTCTACTACGAGCAGTACTTC. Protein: CASSFYYEQYF.

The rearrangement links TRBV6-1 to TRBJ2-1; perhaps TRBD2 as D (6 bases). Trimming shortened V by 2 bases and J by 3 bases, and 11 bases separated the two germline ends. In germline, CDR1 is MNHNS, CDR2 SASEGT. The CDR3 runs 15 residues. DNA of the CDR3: TGTGCCAGCAGTGAACAGGAGGGCTACTACAATGAGCAGTTCTTC. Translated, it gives CASSEQEGYYNEQFF.

The CDR3 region has the DNA TGTGCCAGCAGCTCAGGGGTACAGGGTGACACCGGGGAGCTGTTTTTT. It translates to CASSSGVQGDTGELFF. The chain employs TRBV7-9 and TRBJ2-2; TRBD1 might be the D (6 bases). The CDR3 sequence is 16 residues long. V was shortened by 4 bases and J by 3 bases, with 15 bases between the two germline ends. Germline lookup yields CDR1 SEHNR and CDR2 FQNEAQ (reference sequence). Together with reference TRBV7-9 and TRBJ2-2, the CDR3 gives the full variable domain: DTGVSQNPRHKITKRGQNVTFRCDPISEHNRLYWYRQTLGQGPEFLTYFQNEAQLEKSRLLSDRFSAERPKGSFSTLEIQRTEQGDSAMYLCASSSGVQGDTGELFFGEGSRLTVL.

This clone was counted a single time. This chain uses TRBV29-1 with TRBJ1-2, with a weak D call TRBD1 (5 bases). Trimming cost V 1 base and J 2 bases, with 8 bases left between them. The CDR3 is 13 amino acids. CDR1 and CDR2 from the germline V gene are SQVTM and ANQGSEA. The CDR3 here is CSVEVRVNYGYTF. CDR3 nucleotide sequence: TGCAGCGTTGAAGTCAGGGTAAACTATGGCTACACCTTC.

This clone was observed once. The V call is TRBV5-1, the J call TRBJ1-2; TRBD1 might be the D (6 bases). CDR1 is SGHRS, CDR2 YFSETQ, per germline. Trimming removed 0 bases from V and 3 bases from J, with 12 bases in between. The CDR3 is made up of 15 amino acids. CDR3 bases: TGCGCCAGCAGCTTGGCTACAGGGACCCACTATGGCTACACCTTC. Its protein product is CASSLATGTHYGYTF.

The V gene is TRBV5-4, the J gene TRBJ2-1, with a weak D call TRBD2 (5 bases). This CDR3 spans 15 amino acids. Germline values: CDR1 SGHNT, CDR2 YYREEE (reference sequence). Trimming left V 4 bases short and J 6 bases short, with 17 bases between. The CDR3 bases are TGTGCCAGCAGCCCCGGTCGGGGTACTTTCAATGAGCAGTTCTTC. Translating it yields CASSPGRGTFNEQFF. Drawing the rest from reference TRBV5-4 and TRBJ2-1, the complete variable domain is ETGVTQSPTHLIKTRGQQVTLRCSSQSGHNTVSWYQQALGQGPQFIFQYYREEENGRGNFPPRFSGLQFPNYSSELNVNALELDDSALYLCASSPGRGTFNEQFFGPGTRLTVL.

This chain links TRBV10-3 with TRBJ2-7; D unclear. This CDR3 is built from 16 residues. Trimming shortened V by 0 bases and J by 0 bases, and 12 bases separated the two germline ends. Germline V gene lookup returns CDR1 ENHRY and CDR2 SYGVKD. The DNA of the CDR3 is TGTGCCATCAGTGAGTCTGTAGGCTGGAGCTCCTACGAGCAGTACTTC. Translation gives CAISESVGWSSYEQYF.

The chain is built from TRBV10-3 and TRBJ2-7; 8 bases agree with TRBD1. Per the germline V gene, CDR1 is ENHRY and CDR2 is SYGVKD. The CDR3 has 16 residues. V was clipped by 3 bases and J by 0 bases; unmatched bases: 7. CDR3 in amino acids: CAISDAGDRTSYEQYF. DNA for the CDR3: TGTGCCATCAGTGATGCCGGGGACAGGACCTCCTACGAGCAGTACTTC.

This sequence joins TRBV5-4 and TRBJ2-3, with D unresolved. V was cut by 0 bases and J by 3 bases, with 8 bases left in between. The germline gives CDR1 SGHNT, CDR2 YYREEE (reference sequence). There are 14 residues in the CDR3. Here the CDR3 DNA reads TGTGCCAGCAGCTTGGAAAGAAGGACAGATACGCAGTATTTT. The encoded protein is CASSLERRTDTQYF.

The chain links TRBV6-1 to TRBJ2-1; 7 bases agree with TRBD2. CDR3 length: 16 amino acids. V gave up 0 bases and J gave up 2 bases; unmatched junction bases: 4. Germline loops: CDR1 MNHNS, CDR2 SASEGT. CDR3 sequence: CASSEAYREAYNEQFF. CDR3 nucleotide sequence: TGTGCCAGCAGTGAAGCTTACCGGGAGGCCTACAATGAGCAGTTCTTC.

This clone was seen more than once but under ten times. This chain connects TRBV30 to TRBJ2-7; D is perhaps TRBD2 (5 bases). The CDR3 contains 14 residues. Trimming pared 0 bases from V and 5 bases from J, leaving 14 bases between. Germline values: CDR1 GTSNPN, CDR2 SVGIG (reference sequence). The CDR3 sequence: CAWSVTGNGNEQYF. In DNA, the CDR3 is TGTGCCTGGAGTGTAACGGGGAATGGGAACGAGCAGTACTTC.

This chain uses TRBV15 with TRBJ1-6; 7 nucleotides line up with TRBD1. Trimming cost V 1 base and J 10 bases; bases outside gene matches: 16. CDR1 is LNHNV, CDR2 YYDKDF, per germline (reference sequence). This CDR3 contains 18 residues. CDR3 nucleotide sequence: TGTGCCACCAGCAGAGTACAGGGGTTTTCTCTGAGAGGATCACCCCTCCACTTT. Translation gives CATSRVQGFSLRGSPLHF.

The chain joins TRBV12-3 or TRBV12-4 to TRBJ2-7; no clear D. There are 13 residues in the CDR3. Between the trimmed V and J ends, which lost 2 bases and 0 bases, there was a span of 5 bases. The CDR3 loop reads CASSLSGSYEQYF. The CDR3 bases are TGTGCCAGCAGTTTATCTGGCTCCTACGAGCAGTACTTC.

The CDR3 DNA reads as TGTGGTAGCGGGGGGACTAGCACAGATACGCAGTATTTT. Translating it yields CGSGGTSTDTQYF. V gene TRBV19 combines with J gene TRBJ2-3; 10 nucleotides align to TRBD2. CDR1 LNHDA and CDR2 SQIVND come from the germline V gene (reference sequence). The CDR3 contains 13 residues.

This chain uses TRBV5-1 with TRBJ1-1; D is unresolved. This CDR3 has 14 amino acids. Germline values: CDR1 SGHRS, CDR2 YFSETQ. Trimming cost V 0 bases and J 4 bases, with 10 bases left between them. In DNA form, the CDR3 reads TGCGCCAGCAGCTTGGGAGGTGGATCCACTGAAGCTTTCTTT. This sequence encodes CASSLGGGSTEAFF.